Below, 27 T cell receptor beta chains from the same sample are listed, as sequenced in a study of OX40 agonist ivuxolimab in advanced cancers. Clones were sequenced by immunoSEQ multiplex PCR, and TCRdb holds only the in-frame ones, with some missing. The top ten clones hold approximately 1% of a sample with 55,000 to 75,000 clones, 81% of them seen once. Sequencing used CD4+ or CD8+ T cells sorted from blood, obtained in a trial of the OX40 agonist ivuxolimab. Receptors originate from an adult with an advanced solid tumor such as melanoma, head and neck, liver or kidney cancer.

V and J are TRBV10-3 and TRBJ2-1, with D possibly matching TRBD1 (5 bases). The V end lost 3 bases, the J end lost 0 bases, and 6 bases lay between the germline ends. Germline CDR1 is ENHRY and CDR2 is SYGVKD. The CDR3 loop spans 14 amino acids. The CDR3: CAISDTGSYNEQFF. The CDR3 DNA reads TGTGCCATCAGTGATACAGGCTCCTACAATGAGCAGTTCTTC.

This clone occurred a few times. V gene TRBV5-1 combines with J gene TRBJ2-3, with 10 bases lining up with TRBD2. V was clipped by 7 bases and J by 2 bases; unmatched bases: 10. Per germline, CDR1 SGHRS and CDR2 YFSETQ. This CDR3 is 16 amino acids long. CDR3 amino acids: CASRRTSGGPTDTQYF. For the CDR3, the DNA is TGCGCCAGCCGCAGGACTAGCGGAGGCCCCACAGATACGCAGTATTTT.

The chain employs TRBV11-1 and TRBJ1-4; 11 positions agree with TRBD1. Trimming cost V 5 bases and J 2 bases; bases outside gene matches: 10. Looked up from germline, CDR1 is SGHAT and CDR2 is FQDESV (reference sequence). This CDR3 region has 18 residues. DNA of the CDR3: TGTGCCAGCAGCCCCGGCCTTGGACAGGGGGCTACTAATGAAAAACTGTTTTTT. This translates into CASSPGLGQGATNEKLFF.

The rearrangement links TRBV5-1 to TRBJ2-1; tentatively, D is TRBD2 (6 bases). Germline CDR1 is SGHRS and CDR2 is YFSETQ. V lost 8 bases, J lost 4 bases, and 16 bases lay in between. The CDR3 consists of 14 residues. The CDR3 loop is CASLPGLHYNEQFF. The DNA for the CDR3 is TGCGCCAGTCTACCGGGACTGCATTACAATGAGCAGTTCTTC.

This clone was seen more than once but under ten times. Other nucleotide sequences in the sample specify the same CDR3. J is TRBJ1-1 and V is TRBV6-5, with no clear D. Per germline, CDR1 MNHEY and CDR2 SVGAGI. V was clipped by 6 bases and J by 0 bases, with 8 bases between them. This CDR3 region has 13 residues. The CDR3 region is CASRAAMNTEAFF. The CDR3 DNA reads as TGTGCCAGCAGAGCTGCTATGAACACTGAAGCTTTCTTT.

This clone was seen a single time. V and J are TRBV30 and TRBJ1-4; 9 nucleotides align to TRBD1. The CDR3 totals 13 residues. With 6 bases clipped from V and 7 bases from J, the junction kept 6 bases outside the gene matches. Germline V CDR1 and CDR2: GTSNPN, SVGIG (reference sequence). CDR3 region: CACTGQGGEKLFF. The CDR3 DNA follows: TGTGCCTGCACGGGACAGGGAGGTGAAAAACTGTTTTTT.

CDR3 in DNA: TGTGCCAGCAGCCTCGTACAGTCCGAGCAGTACTTC. Amino acid sequence: CASSLVQSEQYF. This chain links TRBV6-6 with TRBJ2-7; D call uncertain. Germline V CDR1 and CDR2: MNHNY, SVGAGI (reference sequence). The CDR3 length is 12 residues. The V end lost 6 bases, the J end lost 6 bases, and 12 bases lay between the germline ends.

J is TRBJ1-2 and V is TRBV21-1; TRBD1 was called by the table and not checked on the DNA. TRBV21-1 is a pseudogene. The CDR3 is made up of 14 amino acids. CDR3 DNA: TGTGCCAACCGAGGGACAGGTGCGTACTATGGCTACACCTTC. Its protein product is CANRGTGAYYGYTF.

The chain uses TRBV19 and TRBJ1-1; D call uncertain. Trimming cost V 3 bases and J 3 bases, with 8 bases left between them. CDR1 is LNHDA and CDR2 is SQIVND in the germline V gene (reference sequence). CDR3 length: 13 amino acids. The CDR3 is CASSMSPYTEAFF. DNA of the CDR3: TGTGCCAGTAGTATGTCGCCTTACACTGAAGCTTTCTTT. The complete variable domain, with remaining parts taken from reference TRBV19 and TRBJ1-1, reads DGGITQSPKYLFRKEGQNVTLSCEQNLNHDAMYWYRQDPGQGLRLIYYSQIVNDFQKGDIAEGYSVSREKKESFPLTVTSAQKNPTAFYLCASSMSPYTEAFFGQGTRLTVV.

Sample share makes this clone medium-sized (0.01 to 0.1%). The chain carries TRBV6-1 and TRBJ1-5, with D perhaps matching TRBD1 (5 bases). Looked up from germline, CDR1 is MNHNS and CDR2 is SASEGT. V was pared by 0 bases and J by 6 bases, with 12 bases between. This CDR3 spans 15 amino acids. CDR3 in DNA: TGTGCCAGCAGTGAAGCGCTTCAGGGTAGTCAGCCCCAGCATTTT. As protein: CASSEALQGSQPQHF.

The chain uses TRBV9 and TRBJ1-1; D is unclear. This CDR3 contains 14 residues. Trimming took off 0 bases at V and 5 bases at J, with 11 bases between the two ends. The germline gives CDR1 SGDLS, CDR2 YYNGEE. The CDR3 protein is CASSVGPQRTEAFF. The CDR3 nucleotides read TGTGCCAGCAGCGTAGGGCCCCAGAGGACTGAAGCTTTCTTT.

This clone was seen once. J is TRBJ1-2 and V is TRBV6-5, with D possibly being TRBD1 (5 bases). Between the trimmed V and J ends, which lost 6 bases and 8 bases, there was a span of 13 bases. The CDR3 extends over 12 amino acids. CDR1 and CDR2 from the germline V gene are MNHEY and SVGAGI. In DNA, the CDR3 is TGTGCCAGCAGGACAGTGGTCGTGGGCTACACCTTC. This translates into CASRTVVVGYTF.

This CDR3 reads CSAVRVGYTF. The CDR3 region has the DNA TGCAGTGCTGTCAGGGTTGGCTACACCTTC. V usage is TRBV20-1 and J usage is TRBJ1-2; possibly TRBD1 for D (5 bases). Per the germline V gene, CDR1 is DFQATT and CDR2 is SNEGSKA (reference sequence). CDR3 length equals 10 residues. Deletions cut 5 bases from V and 7 bases from J, with 8 bases between.

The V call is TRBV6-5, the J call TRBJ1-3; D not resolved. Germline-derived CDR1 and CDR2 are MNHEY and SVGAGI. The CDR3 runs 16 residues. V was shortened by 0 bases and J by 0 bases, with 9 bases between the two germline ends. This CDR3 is CASSYSHGSSGNTIYF. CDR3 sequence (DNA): TGTGCCAGCAGTTACTCTCACGGTAGCTCTGGAAACACCATATATTTT.

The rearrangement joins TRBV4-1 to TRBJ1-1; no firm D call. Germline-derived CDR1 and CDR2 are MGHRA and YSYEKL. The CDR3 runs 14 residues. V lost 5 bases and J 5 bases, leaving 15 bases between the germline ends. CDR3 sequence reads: CASSWSVKVTEAFF. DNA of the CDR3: TGCGCCAGCAGCTGGAGTGTAAAGGTGACTGAAGCTTTCTTT.

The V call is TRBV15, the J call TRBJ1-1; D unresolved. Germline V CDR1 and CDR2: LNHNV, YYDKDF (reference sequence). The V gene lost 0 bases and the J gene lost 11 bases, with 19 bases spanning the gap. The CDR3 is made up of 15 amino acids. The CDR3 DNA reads TGTGCCACCAGCAGAGATAAGGGAGATAACCAGGTGGCTTTCTTT. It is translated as CATSRDKGDNQVAFF. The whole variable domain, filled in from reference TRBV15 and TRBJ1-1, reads DAMVIQNPRYQVTQFGKPVTLSCSQTLNHNVMYWYQQKSSQAPKLLFHYYDKDFNNEADTPDNFQSRRPNTSFCFLDIRSPGLGDTAMYLCATSRDKGDNQVAFFGQGTRLTVV.

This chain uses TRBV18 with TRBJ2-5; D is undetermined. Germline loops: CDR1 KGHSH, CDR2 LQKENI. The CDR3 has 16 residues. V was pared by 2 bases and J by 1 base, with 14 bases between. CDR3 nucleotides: TGTGCCAGCTCACCAAATCAGGCGTTACTCCAAGAGACCCAGTACTTC. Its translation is CASSPNQALLQETQYF.

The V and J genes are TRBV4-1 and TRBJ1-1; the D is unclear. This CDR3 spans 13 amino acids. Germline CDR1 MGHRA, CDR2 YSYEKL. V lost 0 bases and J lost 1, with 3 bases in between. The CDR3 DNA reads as TGCGCCAGCAGCCAAGAACAGAACACTGAAGCTTTCTTT. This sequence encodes CASSQEQNTEAFF.

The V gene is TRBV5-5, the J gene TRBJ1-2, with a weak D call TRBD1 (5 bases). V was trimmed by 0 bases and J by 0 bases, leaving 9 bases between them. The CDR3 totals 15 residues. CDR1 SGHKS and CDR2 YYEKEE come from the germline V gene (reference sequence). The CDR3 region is CASSLAGTSNYGYTF. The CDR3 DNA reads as TGTGCCAGCAGCTTGGCAGGGACTTCTAACTATGGCTACACCTTC.

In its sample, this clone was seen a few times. The CDR3 loop reads CASSSTGIYGYTF. The CDR3, as DNA: TGCGCCAGCAGCTCGACAGGGATCTATGGCTACACCTTC. The V and J genes are TRBV5-1 and TRBJ1-2; 7 bases are a match to TRBD1. The germline gives CDR1 SGHRS, CDR2 YFSETQ. The V gene end was trimmed by 3 bases and the J gene end by 4 bases; junction bases not matched to a gene: 3. This CDR3 spans 13 amino acids.

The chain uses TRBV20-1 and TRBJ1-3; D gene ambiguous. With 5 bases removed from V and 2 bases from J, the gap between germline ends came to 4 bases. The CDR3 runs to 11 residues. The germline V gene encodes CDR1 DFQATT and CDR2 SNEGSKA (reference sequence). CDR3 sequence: CSALTGNTIYF. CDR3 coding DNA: TGCAGTGCTCTCACTGGAAACACCATATATTTT.

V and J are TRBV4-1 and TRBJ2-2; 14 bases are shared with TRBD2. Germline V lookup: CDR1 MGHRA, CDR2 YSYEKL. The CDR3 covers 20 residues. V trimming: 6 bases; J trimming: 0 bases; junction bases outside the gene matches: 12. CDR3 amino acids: CASRQLPGTSGGANTGELFF. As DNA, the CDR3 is TGCGCCAGCAGGCAGCTGCCCGGGACTAGCGGGGGCGCGAACACCGGGGAGCTGTTTTTT.

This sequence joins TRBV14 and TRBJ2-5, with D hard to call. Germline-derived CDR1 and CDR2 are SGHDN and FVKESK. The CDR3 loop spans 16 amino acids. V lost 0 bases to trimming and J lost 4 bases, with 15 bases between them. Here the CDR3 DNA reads TGTGCCAGCAGCCAAGATCAAGATCATGGAAGAGAGACCCAGTACTTC. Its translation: CASSQDQDHGRETQYF. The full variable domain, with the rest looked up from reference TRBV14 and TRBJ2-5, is EAGVTQFPSHSVIEKGQTVTLRCDPISGHDNLYWYRRVMGKEIKFLLHFVKESKQDESGMPNNRFLAERTGGTYSTLKVQPAELEDSGVYFCASSQDQDHGRETQYFGPGTRLLVL.

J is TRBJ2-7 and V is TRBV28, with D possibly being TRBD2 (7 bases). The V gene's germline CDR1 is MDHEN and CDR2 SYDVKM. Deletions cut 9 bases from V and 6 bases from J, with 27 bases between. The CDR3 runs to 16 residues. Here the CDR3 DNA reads TGTGCCAGTCAAACTCCCCGGCGGGGGCTTGCCTCCGAGCAGTACTTC. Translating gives CASQTPRRGLASEQYF.

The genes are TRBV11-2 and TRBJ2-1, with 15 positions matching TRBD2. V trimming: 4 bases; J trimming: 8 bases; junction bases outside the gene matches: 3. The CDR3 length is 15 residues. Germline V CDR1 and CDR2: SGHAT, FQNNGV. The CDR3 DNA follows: TGTGCCAGCAGCTGGACTAGCGGGGGGGCCGATGAGCAGTTCTTC. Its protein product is CASSWTSGGADEQFF.

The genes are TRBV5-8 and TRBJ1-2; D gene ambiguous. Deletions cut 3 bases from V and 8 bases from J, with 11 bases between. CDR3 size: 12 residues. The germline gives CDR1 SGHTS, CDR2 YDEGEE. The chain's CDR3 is CASSYDLRGYTF. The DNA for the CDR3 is TGTGCCAGCAGCTACGACCTAAGGGGCTACACCTTC. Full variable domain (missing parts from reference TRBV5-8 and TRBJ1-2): EAGVTQSPTHLIKTRGQQATLRCSPISGHTSVYWYQQALGLGLQFLLWYDEGEERNRGNFPPRFSGRQFPNYSSELNVNALELEDSALYLCASSYDLRGYTFGSGTRLTVV.

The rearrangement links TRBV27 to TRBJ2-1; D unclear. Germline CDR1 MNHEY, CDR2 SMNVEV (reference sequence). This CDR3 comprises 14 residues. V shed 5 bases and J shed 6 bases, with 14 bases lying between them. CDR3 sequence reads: CASSTLRTPNEQFF. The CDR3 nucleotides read TGTGCCAGCAGTACCCTCCGGACCCCCAATGAGCAGTTCTTC.